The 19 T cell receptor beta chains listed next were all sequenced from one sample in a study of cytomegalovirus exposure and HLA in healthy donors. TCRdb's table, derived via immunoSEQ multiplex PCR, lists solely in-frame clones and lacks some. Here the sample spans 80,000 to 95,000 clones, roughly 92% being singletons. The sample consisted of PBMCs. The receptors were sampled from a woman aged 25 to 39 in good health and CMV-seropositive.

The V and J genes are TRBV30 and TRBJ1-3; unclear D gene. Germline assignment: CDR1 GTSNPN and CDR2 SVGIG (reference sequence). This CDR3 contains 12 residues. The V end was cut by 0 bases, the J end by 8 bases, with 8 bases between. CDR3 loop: CAWSVEGYTIYF. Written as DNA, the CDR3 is TGTGCCTGGAGTGTGGAGGGCTACACCATATATTTT.

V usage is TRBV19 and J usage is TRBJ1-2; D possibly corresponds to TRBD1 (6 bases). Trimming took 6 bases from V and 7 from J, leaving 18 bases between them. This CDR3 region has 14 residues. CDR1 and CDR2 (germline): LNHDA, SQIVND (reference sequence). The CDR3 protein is CASRPDASRGGYTF. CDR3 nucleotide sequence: TGTGCCAGTAGACCTGACGCAAGCAGGGGTGGCTACACCTTC.

CDR3 in DNA: TGTGCCAGCAGCTTAGTTAGCGGGAGACTTACCTACAATGAGCAGTTCTTC. It codes for CASSLVSGRLTYNEQFF. This chain uses TRBV7-9 with TRBJ2-1; 9 bases are a match to TRBD2. From germline, CDR1 is SEHNR and CDR2 FQNEAQ (reference sequence). The CDR3 has 17 residues. J lost 2 bases, V lost 1 base, and 6 bases had no gene match.

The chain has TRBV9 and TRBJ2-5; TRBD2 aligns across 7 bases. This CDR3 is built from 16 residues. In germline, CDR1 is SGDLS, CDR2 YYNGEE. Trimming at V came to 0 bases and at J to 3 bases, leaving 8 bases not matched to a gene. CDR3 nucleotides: TGTGCCAGCAGCGTAGGGGGAGGGCGACTGAAAGAGACCCAGTACTTC. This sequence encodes CASSVGGGRLKETQYF.

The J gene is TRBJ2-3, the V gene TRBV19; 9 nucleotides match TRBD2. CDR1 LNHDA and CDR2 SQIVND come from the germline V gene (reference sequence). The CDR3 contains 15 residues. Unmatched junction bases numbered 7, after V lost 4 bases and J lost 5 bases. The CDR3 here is CASSRSSGVGDTQYF. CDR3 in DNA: TGTGCCAGTAGTAGGTCTAGCGGGGTTGGAGATACGCAGTATTTT.

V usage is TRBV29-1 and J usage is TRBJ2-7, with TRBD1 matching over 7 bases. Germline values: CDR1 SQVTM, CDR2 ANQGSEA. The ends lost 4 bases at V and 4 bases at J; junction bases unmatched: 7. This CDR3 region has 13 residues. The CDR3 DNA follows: TGCAGCGTTGTAGGGGGCGCTGAGTACGAGCAGTACTTC. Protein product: CSVVGGAEYEQYF.

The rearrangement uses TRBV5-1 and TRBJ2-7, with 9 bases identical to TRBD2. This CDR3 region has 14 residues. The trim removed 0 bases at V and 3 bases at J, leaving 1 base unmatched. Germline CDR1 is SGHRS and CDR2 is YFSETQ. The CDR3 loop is CASSLGTSVYEQYF. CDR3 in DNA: TGCGCCAGCAGCTTGGGGACTAGCGTCTACGAGCAGTACTTC.

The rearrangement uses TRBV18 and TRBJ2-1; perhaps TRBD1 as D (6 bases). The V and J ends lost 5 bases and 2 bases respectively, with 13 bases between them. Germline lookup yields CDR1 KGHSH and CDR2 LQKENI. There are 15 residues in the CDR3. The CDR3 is CASSDTGMAYNEQFF. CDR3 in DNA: TGTGCCAGCTCAGACACAGGGATGGCCTACAATGAGCAGTTCTTC.

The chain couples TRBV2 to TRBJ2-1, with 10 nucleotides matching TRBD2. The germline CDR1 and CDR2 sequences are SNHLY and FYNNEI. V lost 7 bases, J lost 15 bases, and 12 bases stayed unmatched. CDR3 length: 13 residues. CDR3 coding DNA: TGTGCCAGCAATTGGGGGCTAGCGGGAGATCTGTTCTTC. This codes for CASNWGLAGDLFF.

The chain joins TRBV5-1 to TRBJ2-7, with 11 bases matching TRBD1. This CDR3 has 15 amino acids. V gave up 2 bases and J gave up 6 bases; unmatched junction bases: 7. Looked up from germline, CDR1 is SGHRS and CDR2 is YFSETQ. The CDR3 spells CASSLSGTGGGEQYF. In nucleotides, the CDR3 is TGCGCCAGCAGCTTATCCGGGACAGGGGGAGGCGAGCAGTACTTC.

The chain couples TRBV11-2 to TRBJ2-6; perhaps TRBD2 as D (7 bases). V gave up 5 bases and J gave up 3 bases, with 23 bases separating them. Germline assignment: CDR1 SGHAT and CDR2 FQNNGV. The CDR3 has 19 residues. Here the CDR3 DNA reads TGTGCCAGCAGCCAGGTGGTCAGGGGCGGGAGAGGTGGGGCCAACGTCCTGACTTTC. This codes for CASSQVVRGGRGGANVLTF.

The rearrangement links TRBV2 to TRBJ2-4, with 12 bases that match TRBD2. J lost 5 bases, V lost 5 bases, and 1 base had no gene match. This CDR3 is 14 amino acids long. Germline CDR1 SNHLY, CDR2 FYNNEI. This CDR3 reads CASSSSGRENIQYF. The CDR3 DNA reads TGTGCCAGCAGTTCTAGCGGGAGGGAAAACATTCAGTACTTC.

CDR3 in amino acids: CASRQLTGLGHTGGELFF. CDR3 nucleotides: TGTGCCAGTCGCCAATTGACAGGTCTAGGCCACACAGGCGGGGAGCTGTTTTTT. The chain employs TRBV19 and TRBJ2-2; D might be TRBD1 (6 bases). Germline assignment: CDR1 LNHDA and CDR2 SQIVND (reference sequence). The ends were cut back, 8 bases at V and 7 bases at J, with 29 bases in the middle. This CDR3 spans 18 amino acids.

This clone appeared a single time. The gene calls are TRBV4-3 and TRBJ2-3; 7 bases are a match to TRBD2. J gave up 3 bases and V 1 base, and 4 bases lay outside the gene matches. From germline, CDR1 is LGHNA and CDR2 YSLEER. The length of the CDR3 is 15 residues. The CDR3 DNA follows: TGCGCCAGCAGCCAAGGTGTTAGCGGGACAGATACGCAGTATTTT. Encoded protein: CASSQGVSGTDTQYF.

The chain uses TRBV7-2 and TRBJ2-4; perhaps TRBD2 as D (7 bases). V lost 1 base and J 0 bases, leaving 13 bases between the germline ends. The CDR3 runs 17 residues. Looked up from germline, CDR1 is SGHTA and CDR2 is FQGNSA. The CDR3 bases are TGTGCCAGCAGCTTAGAGGGGGGGCGGAGAGCCAAAAACATTCAGTACTTC. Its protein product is CASSLEGGRRAKNIQYF.

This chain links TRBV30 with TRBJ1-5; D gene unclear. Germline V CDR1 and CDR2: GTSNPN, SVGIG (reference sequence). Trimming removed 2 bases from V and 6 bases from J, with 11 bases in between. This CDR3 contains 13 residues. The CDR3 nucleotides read TGTGCCTGGAGTTCTGGGGAGGCTCAGCCCCAGCATTTT. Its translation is CAWSSGEAQPQHF. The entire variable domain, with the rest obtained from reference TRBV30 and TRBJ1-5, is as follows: SQTIHQWPATLVQPVGSPLSLECTVEGTSNPNLYWYRQAAGRGLQLLFYSVGIGQISSEVPQNLSASRPQDRQFILSSKKLLLSDSGFYLCAWSSGEAQPQHFGDGTRLSIL.

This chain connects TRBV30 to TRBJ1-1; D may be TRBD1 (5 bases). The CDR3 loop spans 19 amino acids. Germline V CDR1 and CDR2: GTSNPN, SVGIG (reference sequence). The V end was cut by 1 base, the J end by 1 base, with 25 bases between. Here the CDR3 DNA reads TGTGCCTGGAGTGGGCGTCGGTCGTGGACATCGGACCAGAACACTGAAGCTTTCTTT. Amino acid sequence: CAWSGRRSWTSDQNTEAFF.

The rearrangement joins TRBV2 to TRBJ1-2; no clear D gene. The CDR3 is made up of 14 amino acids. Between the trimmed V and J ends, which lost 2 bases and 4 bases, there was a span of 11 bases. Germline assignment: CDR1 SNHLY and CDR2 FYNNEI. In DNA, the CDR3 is TGTGCCAGCAGTGAACCAGACATTTTCTATGGCTACACCTTC. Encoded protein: CASSEPDIFYGYTF.

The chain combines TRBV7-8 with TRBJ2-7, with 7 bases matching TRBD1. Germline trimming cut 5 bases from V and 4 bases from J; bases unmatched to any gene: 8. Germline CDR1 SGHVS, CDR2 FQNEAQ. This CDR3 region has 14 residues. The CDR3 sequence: CASSVDRVQYEQYF. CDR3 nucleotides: TGTGCCAGCAGCGTAGACAGGGTTCAGTACGAGCAGTACTTC.